The T cell receptor delta chain under discussion was sequenced for a study of Vδ1+ human thymocytes. Overall study results and limits: Highly polyclonal TRG and TRD repertoires with Gaussian CDR3 length distributions appeared in thymus.

Looked up from germline, CDR1 is TSWWSYY and CDR2 is QGS. The CDR3 sequence is 19 residues long. As concerns this clone: The antigen remains unidentified. Germline and junction disagree at one end, which may indicate a read error.

The template was reverse-transcribed extracted RNA. Pooled V-gene forward primers with one constant-region reverse primer generated the CDR3 amplicons by multiplex PCR. TCRdb reran clone calling via CATT on the multiplex PCR reads. The table lists 50,000 to 60,000 delta-chain clones, approximately 15% of them singletons, with 0.3% to 0.45% in the top ten. Sequenced sample: Vdelta1+ gamma-delta thymocytes from the thymus. Stated subset: FACS-sorted CD3+ TCRalphabeta- TCRVdelta1+ TCRVdelta2- thymocytes. The clonotype originates from a girl less than two years old who had congenital heart surgery. The V and J genes are TRDV1 and TRDJ1; TRDD3 is a possible D gene (5 bases). The CDR3 region is CALGELGFSGAKYTDKLIF. Written as DNA, the CDR3 is TGTGCTCTTGGGGAACTAGGCTTCAGTGGGGCAAAGTACACCGATAAACTCATCTTC.